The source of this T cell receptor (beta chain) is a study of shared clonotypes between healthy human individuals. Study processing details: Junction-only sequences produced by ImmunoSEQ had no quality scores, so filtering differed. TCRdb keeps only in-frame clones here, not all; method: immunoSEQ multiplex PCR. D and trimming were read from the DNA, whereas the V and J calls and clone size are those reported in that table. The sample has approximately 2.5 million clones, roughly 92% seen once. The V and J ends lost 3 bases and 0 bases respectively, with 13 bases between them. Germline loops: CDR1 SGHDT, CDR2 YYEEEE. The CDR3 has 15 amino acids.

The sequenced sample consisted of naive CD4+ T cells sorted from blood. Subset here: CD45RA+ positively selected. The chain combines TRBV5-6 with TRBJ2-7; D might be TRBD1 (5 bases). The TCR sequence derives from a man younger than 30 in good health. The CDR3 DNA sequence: TGTGCCAGCAGCTACGGACAATTAATCTCCTACGAGCAGTACTTC. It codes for CASSYGQLISYEQYF. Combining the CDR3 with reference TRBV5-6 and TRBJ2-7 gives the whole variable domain DAGVTQSPTHLIKTRGQQVTLRCSPKSGHDTVSWYQQALGQGPQFIFQYYEEEERQRGNFPDRFSGHQFPNYSSELNVNALLLGDSALYLCASSYGQLISYEQYFGPGTRLTVT.